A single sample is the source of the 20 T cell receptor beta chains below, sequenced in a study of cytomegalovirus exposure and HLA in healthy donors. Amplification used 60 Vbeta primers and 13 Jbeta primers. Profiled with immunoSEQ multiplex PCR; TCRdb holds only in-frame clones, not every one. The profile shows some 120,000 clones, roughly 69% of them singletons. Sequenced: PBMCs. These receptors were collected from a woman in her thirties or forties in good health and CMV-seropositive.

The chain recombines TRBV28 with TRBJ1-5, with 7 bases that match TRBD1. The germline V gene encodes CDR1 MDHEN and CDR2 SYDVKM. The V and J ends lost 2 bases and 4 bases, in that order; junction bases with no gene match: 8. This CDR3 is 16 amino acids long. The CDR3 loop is CASSLGDRLRNQPQHF. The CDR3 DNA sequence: TGTGCCAGCAGTTTAGGGGACAGATTACGAAATCAGCCCCAGCATTTT.

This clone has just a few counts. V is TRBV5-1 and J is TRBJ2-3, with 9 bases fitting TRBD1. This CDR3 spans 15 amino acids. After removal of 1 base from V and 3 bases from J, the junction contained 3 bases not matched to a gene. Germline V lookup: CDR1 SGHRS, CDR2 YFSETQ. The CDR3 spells CASSLLGQGTDTQYF. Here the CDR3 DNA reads TGCGCCAGCAGCTTGCTGGGACAGGGAACAGATACGCAGTATTTT.

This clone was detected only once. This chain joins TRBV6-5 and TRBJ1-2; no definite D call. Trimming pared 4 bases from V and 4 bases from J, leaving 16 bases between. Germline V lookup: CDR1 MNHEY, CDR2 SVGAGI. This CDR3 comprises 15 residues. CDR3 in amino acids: CASSSSYRVGYGYTF. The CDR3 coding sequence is TGTGCCAGCAGTTCAAGTTATCGAGTCGGCTATGGCTACACCTTC.

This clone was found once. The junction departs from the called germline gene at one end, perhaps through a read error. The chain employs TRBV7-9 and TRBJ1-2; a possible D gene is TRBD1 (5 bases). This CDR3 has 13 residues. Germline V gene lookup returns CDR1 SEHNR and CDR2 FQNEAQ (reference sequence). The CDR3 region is CSSSLSAGFRYTF. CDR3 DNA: TGTTCCAGCAGCTTATCAGCAGGGTTTCGCTACACCTTC.

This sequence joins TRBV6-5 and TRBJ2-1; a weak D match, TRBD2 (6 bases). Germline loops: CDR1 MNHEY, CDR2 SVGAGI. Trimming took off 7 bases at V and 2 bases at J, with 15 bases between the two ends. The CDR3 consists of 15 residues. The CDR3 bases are TGTGCCAGCACTCTGAGGGGCGGGACCTACAATGAGCAGTTCTTC. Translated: CASTLRGGTYNEQFF.

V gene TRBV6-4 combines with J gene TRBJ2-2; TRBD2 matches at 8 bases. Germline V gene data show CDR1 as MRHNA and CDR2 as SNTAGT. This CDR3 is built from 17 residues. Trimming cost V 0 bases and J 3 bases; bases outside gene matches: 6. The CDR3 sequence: CASSDSSGTRDTGELFF. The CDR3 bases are TGTGCCAGCAGTGACTCCAGCGGGACTAGGGACACCGGGGAGCTGTTTTTT.

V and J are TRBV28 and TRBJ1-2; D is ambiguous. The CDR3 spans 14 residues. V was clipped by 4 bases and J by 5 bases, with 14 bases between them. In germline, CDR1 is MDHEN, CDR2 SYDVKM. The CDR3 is CASSSEGAWYGYTF. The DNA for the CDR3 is TGTGCCAGCAGTTCCGAGGGCGCCTGGTATGGCTACACCTTC.

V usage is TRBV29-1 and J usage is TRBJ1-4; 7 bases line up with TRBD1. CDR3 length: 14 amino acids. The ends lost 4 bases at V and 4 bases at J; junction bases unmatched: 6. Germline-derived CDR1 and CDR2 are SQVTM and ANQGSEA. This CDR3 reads CSVGGTADNEKLFF. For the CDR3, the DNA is TGCAGCGTTGGCGGGACAGCCGATAATGAAAAACTGTTTTTT.

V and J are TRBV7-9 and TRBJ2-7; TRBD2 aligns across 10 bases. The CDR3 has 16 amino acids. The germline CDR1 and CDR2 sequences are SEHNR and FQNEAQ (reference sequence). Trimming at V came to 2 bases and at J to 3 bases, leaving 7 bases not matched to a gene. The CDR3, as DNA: TGTGCCAGCAGCTTAAAGCCTAGCGGGAGTTTCTACGAGCAGTACTTC. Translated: CASSLKPSGSFYEQYF.

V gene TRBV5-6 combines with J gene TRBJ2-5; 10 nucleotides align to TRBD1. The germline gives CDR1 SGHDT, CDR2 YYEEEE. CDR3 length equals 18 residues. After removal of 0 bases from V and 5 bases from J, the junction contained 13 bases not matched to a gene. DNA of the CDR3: TGTGCCAGCAGCTTGGTTCGATTTGGGACAGGGGATGGCGAGACCCAGTACTTC. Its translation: CASSLVRFGTGDGETQYF.

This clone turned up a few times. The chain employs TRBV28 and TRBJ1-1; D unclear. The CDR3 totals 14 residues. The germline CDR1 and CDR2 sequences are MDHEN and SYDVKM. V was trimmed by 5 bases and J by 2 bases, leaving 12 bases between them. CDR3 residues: CASSITGRNTEAFF. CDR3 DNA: TGTGCCAGCAGTATAACTGGGCGAAACACTGAAGCTTTCTTT. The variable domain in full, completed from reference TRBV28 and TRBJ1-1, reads DVKVTQSSRYLVKRTGEKVFLECVQDMDHENMFWYRQDPGLGLRLIYFSYDVKMKEKGDIPEGYSVSREKKERFSLILESASTNQTSMYLCASSITGRNTEAFFGQGTRLTVV.

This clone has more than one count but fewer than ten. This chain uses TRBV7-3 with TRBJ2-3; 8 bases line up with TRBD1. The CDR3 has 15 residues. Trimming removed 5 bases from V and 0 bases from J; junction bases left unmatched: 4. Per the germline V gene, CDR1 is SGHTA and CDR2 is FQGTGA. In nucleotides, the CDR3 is TGTGCCAGCAGCCGACGGACAGGGAGCACAGATACGCAGTATTTT. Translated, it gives CASSRRTGSTDTQYF. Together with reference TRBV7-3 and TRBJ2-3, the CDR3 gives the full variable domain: GAGVSQTPSNKVTEKGKYVELRCDPISGHTALYWYRQSLGQGPEFLIYFQGTGAADDSGLPNDRFFAVRPEGSVSTLKIQRTERGDSAVYLCASSRRTGSTDTQYFGPGTRLTVL.

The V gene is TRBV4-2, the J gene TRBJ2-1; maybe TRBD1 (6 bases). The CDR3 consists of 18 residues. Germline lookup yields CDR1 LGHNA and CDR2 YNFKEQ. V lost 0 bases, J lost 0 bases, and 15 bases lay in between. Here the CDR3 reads CASSQEINRASSYNEQFF. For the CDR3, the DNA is TGTGCCAGCAGCCAAGAAATAAACAGGGCGAGCTCCTACAATGAGCAGTTCTTC.

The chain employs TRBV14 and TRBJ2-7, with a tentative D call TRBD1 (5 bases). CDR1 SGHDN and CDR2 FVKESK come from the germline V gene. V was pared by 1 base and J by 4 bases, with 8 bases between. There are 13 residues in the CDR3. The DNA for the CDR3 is TGTGCCAGCAGCCAAGTCCAGGGATACGAGCAGTACTTC. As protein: CASSQVQGYEQYF.

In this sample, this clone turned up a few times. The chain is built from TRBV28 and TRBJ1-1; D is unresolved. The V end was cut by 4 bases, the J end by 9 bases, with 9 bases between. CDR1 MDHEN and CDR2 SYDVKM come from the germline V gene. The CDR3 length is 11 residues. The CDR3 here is CASSSSGQAFF. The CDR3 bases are TGTGCCAGCAGTTCCAGTGGGCAAGCTTTCTTT. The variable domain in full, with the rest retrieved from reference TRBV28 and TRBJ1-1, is DVKVTQSSRYLVKRTGEKVFLECVQDMDHENMFWYRQDPGLGLRLIYFSYDVKMKEKGDIPEGYSVSREKKERFSLILESASTNQTSMYLCASSSSGQAFFGQGTRLTVV.

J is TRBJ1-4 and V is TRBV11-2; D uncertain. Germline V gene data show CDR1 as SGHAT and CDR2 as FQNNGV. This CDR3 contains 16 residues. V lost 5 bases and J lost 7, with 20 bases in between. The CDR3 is CASSPPSGLEAEKLFF. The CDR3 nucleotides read TGTGCCAGCAGCCCCCCCAGTGGGTTAGAGGCTGAAAAACTGTTTTTT.

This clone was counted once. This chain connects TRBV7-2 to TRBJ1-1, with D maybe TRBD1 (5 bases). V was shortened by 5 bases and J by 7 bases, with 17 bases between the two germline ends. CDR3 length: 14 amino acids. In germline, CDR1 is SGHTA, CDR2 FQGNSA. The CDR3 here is CASSPLVWGDEAFF. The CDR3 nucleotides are TGTGCCAGCAGCCCCCTCGTATGGGGCGATGAAGCTTTCTTT. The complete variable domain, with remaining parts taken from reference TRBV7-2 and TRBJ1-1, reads GAGVSQSPSNKVTEKGKDVELRCDPISGHTALYWYRQSLGQGLEFLIYFQGNSAPDKSGLPSDRFSAERTGGSVSTLTIQRTQQEDSAVYLCASSPLVWGDEAFFGQGTRLTVV.

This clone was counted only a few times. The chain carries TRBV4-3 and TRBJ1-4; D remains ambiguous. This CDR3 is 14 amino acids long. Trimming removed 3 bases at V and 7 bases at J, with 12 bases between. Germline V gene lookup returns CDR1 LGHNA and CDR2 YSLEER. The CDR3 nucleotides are TGCGCCAGCAGCCAGCCGGGAGAAACTGAAAAACTGTTTTTT. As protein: CASSQPGETEKLFF.

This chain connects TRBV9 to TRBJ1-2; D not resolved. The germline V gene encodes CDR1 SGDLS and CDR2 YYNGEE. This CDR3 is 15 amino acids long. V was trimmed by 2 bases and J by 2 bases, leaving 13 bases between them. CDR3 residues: CASSVEGGLNYGYTF. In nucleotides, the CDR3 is TGTGCCAGCAGCGTCGAAGGAGGTCTCAACTATGGCTACACCTTC.

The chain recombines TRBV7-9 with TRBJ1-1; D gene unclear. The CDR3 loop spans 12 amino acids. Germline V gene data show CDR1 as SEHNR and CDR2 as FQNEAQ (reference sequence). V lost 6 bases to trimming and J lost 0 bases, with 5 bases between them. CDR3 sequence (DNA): TGTGCCAGCAGTTACATGAACACTGAAGCTTTCTTT. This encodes CASSYMNTEAFF.